The following is a T cell receptor (beta chain) sequence with its context. The CDR3 sequence is 12 residues long. The ends lost 6 bases at V and 4 bases at J; junction bases unmatched: 5. In germline, CDR1 is SQVTM, CDR2 ANQGSEA. The sample belongs to a study of technical replicates of blood from a handful of donors. Some clones are missing from TCRdb's copy, which holds only in-frame ones; the method was immunoSEQ multiplex PCR. Of approximately 92,000 clones detected, around 96% appear once; the ten largest clones hold 0.34%. The source of this sequence is a human donor in good health. Sequencing used T cells isolated from PBMCs. This chain joins TRBV29-1 and TRBJ2-7; TRBD2 matches at 8 bases. This CDR3 reads CSVSAGVYEQYF. The CDR3 coding sequence is TGCAGCGTCTCAGCGGGAGTATACGAGCAGTACTTC.